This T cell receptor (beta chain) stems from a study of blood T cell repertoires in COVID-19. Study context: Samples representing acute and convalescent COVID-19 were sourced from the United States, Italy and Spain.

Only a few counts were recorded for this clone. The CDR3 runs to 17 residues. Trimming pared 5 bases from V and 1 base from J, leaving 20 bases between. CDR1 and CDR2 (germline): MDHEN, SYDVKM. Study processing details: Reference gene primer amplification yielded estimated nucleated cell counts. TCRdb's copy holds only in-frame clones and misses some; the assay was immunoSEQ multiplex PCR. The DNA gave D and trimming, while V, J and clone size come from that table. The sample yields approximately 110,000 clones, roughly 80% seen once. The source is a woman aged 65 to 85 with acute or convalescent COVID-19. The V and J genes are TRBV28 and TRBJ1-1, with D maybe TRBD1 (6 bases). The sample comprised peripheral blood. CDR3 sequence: CASSPRGEGWANTEAFF. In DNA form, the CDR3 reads TGTGCCAGCAGTCCCAGGGGCGAGGGTTGGGCGAACACTGAAGCTTTCTTT.